The TCR beta chain described here comes from a study of beta chain features in type 1 diabetes. As every portion of the isolated RNA was reverse transcribed, the sequencing read expressed TCRB transcripts. Repertoires were generated with immunoSEQ multiplex PCR, while TCRdb's copy carries only in-frame clones and drops some. The sample comprises more than 150,000 clones, less than 9.5% of which are singletons, and about 2.5% rests with the top ten. Per germline, CDR1 LNHNV and CDR2 YYDKDF (reference sequence). CDR3 length: 15 residues. The V gene lost 2 bases and the J gene lost 2 bases, with 13 bases spanning the gap.

This chain links TRBV15 with TRBJ2-7; the D gene is possibly TRBD1 (5 bases). Sequencing used central memory CD4+ T cells from blood. The clonotype was recovered from a woman in her late teens or twenties in good health. The CDR3 loop reads CATSRSQGVPYEQYF. CDR3 sequence (DNA): TGTGCCACCAGCAGATCCCAAGGGGTACCCTACGAGCAGTACTTC.